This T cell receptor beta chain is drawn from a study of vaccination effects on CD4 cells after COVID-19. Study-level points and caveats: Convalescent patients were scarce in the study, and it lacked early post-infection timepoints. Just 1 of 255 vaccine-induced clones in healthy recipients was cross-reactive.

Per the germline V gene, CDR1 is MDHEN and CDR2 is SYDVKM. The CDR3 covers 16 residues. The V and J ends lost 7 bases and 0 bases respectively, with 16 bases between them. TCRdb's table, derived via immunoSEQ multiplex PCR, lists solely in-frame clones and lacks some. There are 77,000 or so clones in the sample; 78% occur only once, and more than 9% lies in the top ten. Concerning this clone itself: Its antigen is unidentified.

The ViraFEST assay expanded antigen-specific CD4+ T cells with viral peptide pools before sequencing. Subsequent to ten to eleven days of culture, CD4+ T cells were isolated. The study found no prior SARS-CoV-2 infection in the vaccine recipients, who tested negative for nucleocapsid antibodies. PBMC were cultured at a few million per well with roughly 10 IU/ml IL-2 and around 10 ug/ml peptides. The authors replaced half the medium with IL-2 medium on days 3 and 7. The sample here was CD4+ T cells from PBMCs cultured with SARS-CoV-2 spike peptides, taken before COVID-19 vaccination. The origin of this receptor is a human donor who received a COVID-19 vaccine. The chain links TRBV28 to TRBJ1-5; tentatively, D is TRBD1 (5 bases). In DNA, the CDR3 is TGTGCCAGCACCGAACTGGGGGAAGCTAGCAATCAGCCCCAGCATTTT. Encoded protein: CASTELGEASNQPQHF.